Listed here is a single T cell receptor beta chain. This CDR3 comprises 14 residues. V dropped 2 bases and J dropped 8; count of bases not matched to a gene: 10. Germline CDR1 SQVTM, CDR2 ANQGSEA. This specimen comes from a study of T cell changes during pregnancy in multiple sclerosis. TCRdb keeps only in-frame clones here, not all; method: immunoSEQ multiplex PCR. The table includes approximately 110,000 clones, approximately 91% detected once. The starting material was peripheral blood, obtained after pregnancy. This chain joins TRBV29-1 and TRBJ1-2, with 8 bases that match TRBD1. The clonotype comes from a female donor with multiple sclerosis, enrolled in a pregnancy study. CDR3 nucleotide sequence: TGCAGCGTTGAAAGGGGGACAGGAAGCGGGGGCTACACCTTC. This encodes CSVERGTGSGGYTF.